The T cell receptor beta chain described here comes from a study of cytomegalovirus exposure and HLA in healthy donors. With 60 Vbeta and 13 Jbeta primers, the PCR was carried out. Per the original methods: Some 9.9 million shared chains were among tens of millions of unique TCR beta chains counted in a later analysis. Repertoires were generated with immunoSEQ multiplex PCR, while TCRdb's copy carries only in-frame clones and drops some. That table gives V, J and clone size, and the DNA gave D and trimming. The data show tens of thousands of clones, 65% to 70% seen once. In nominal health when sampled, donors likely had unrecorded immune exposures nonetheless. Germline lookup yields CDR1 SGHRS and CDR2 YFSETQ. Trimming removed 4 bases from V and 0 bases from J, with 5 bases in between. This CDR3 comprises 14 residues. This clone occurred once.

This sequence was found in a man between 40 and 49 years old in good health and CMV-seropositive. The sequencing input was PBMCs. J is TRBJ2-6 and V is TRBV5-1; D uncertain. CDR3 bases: TGCGCCAGCAGCGCGTCCTCTGGGGCCAACGTCCTGACTTTC. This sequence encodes CASSASSGANVLTF. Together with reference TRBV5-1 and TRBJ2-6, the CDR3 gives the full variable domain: KAGVTQTPRYLIKTRGQQVTLSCSPISGHRSVSWYQQTPGQGLQFLFEYFSETQRNKGNFPGRFSGRQFSNSRSEMNVSTLELGDSALYLCASSASSGANVLTFGAGSRLTVL.